This TCR beta chain was profiled in a study of OX40 agonist ivuxolimab in advanced cancers. Study background: An anti-OX40 (CD134) antibody with agonistic activity, ivuxolimab, was administered to patients. Eligibility admitted prior anti-PD-1, anti-PD-L1 or anti-CTLA-4 therapy; about 40% had some. Broader study findings: At doses 0.1 to 3.0 mg/kg, CD4+ and CD8+ clones expanded. Among the lowest peripheral clonal expansion occurred in 0.1-3.0 mg/kg partial responders.

Remarks on this clone: No antigen is known for it.

V dropped 4 bases and J dropped 9 bases, with 12 bases sitting between them. Germline CDR1 reads LNHDA; CDR2 reads SQIVND (reference sequence). The CDR3 length is 13 residues. Profiling relied on immunoSEQ multiplex PCR, and the TCRdb table lists in-frame clones only, not all of them. The sample lists over 55,000 clones, 65% to 90% occurring once. This chain links TRBV19 with TRBJ2-2; maybe TRBD2 (5 bases). The input for sequencing was CD4+ or CD8+ T cells sorted from blood, taken in a trial of the OX40 agonist ivuxolimab. The TCR comes from an adult with an advanced solid tumor such as melanoma, head and neck, liver or kidney cancer. For the CDR3, the DNA is TGTGCCAGTAGTAGCACTAGGGCCCGGGAGCTGTTTTTT. The encoded protein is CASSSTRARELFF.